These 30 T cell receptor beta chains were sequenced from one sample in a study of control samples from healthy donors and cancer patients. The method was immunoSEQ multiplex PCR; TCRdb's version includes in-frame clones alone and lacks a portion of them. The top ten clones hold 18% of a sample with around 100,000 clones, roughly 87% of them seen once. Specimen: blood. Source of these receptors: a woman in her fifties or sixties in good health.

The chain links TRBV27 to TRBJ1-6, with 10 bases aligning to TRBD1. Germline CDR1 reads MNHEY; CDR2 reads SMNVEV (reference sequence). The J segment lost 7 bases and the V segment lost 2 bases, leaving 8 bases of the junction unmatched. The CDR3 sequence is 17 residues long. The CDR3 DNA reads as TGTGCCAGCAGTTTACGGGGGACAGGGGTCCTCAATTCACCCCTCCACTTT. Translated: CASSLRGTGVLNSPLHF.

The count of this clone is one. This chain links TRBV4-3 with TRBJ1-1, with unresolved D. The V gene's germline CDR1 is LGHNA and CDR2 YSLEER. This CDR3 contains 16 residues. The V end lost 1 base, the J end lost 0 bases, and 12 bases lay between the germline ends. Here the CDR3 reads CASSQAAQDLNTEAFF. In nucleotides, the CDR3 is TGCGCCAGCAGCCAAGCGGCCCAGGATTTGAACACTGAAGCTTTCTTT.

The chain uses TRBV6-4 and TRBJ2-1, with 12 positions matching TRBD2. The germline V gene has CDR1 MRHNA and CDR2 SNTAGT. With V trimmed by 5 bases and J by 2 bases, 7 bases remained unmatched. This CDR3 region has 17 residues. CDR3: CASSPGLAGSTYNEQFF. The DNA for the CDR3 is TGTGCCAGCAGTCCCGGACTAGCGGGATCGACCTACAATGAGCAGTTCTTC.

J is TRBJ1-1 and V is TRBV5-1; D is unclear. Trimming shortened V by 0 bases and J by 0 bases, and 9 bases separated the two germline ends. This CDR3 is 15 amino acids long. Germline V gene sequence: CDR1 SGHRS, CDR2 YFSETQ. The CDR3 region is CASSLEGSLNTEAFF. The DNA of the CDR3 is TGCGCCAGCAGCTTGGAAGGCAGTTTGAACACTGAAGCTTTCTTT. The variable domain in full, completed from reference TRBV5-1 and TRBJ1-1, reads KAGVTQTPRYLIKTRGQQVTLSCSPISGHRSVSWYQQTPGQGLQFLFEYFSETQRNKGNFPGRFSGRQFSNSRSEMNVSTLELGDSALYLCASSLEGSLNTEAFFGQGTRLTVV.

V gene TRBV19 combines with J gene TRBJ1-1; the D is unclear. V was clipped by 3 bases and J by 1 base, with 12 bases between them. The germline CDR1 and CDR2 sequences are LNHDA and SQIVND (reference sequence). The CDR3 covers 15 residues. The CDR3 nucleotides are TGTGCCAGTAGTATTTTGGGTTTCACGAACACTGAAGCTTTCTTT. This translates into CASSILGFTNTEAFF.

The V call is TRBV7-2, the J call TRBJ2-1; D not resolved. CDR1 and CDR2 from the germline V gene are SGHTA and FQGNSA. V was clipped by 2 bases and J by 3 bases, with 11 bases between them. The CDR3 sequence is 15 residues long. The CDR3: CASSLIWLNYNEQFF. The CDR3 DNA sequence: TGTGCCAGCAGCTTAATATGGCTCAACTACAATGAGCAGTTCTTC.

This clone was detected only once. The V gene is TRBV7-2, the J gene TRBJ2-1, with D uncertain. The germline V gene has CDR1 SGHTA and CDR2 FQGNSA. The length of the CDR3 is 11 residues. The V end lost 4 bases, the J end lost 11 bases, and 9 bases lay between the germline ends. CDR3 in amino acids: CASSYMGQQFF. The CDR3 bases are TGTGCCAGCAGCTATATGGGTCAGCAGTTCTTC.

The genes are TRBV5-5 and TRBJ2-3; 11 bases agree with TRBD2. This CDR3 is 16 amino acids long. The germline V gene encodes CDR1 SGHKS and CDR2 YYEKEE (reference sequence). V lost 4 bases to trimming and J lost 3 bases; unmatched junction nucleotides: 7. The DNA of the CDR3 is TGTGCCAGCAGCGGGATACTAGCGGGAGTAACAGATACGCAGTATTTT. Translation gives CASSGILAGVTDTQYF.

V gene TRBV5-4 combines with J gene TRBJ2-1, with 9 bases fitting TRBD2. The CDR3 covers 15 residues. Germline assignment: CDR1 SGHNT and CDR2 YYREEE (reference sequence). V lost 2 bases, J lost 8 bases, and 8 bases stayed unmatched. The CDR3 here is CASSFALAGFDEQFF. CDR3 DNA: TGTGCCAGCAGCTTTGCACTAGCGGGTTTCGATGAGCAGTTCTTC.

The CDR3: CASSSGQGPNEKLFF. DNA of the CDR3: TGTGCCAGCAGTTCGGGACAGGGACCTAATGAAAAACTGTTTTTT. The chain has TRBV27 and TRBJ1-4; 9 nucleotides agree with TRBD1. This CDR3 is 15 amino acids long. Germline V gene lookup returns CDR1 MNHEY and CDR2 SMNVEV (reference sequence). V gave up 4 bases and J gave up 3 bases; unmatched junction bases: 3.

V and J are TRBV10-1 and TRBJ2-3, with D tentatively TRBD2 (6 bases). Germline CDR1 reads WNHNN; CDR2 reads SYGVQD (reference sequence). The V end lost 3 bases, the J end lost 0 bases, and 10 bases lay between the germline ends. The CDR3 covers 15 residues. The DNA of the CDR3 is TGCGCCAGCAGTGATAGCGGAGCTAGCACAGATACGCAGTATTTT. It specifies CASSDSGASTDTQYF.

The chain recombines TRBV18 with TRBJ1-1, with TRBD1 matching 8 bases. Germline V gene sequence: CDR1 KGHSH, CDR2 LQKENI. The CDR3 is 17 amino acids. With 1 base clipped from V and 3 bases from J, the junction kept 10 bases outside the gene matches. The CDR3 loop reads CASSPLGLGRGHTEAFF. CDR3 coding DNA: TGTGCCAGCTCACCACTTGGGCTTGGCAGGGGGCACACTGAAGCTTTCTTT.

The count of this clone is one. The V and J genes are TRBV27 and TRBJ2-3, with TRBD2 matching over 9 bases. The CDR3 has 15 amino acids. Per germline, CDR1 MNHEY and CDR2 SMNVEV (reference sequence). V lost 5 bases to trimming and J lost 1 base; unmatched junction nucleotides: 4. In DNA form, the CDR3 reads TGTGCCAGCAGTACCGAGCGGGGGGGCACAGATACGCAGTATTTT. Translated, it gives CASSTERGGTDTQYF.

V usage is TRBV3-1 (or the pseudogene TRBV3-2) and J usage is TRBJ2-1; TRBD2 is a possible D gene (6 bases). This CDR3 has 15 amino acids. Germline assignment: CDR1 LGHDT and CDR2 YNNKEL (reference sequence). Trimming removed 1 base at V and 7 bases at J, with 14 bases between. The CDR3 nucleotides are TGTGCCAGCAGCCAAGTCGAGCGGGTGGGGAATGAGCAGTTCTTC. Residues: CASSQVERVGNEQFF.

This rearrangement joins TRBV7-9 to TRBJ2-1, with 14 bases lining up with TRBD2. J gave up 6 bases and V 5 bases, and 6 bases lay outside the gene matches. Germline-derived CDR1 and CDR2 are SEHNR and FQNEAQ (reference sequence). This CDR3 is built from 16 residues. CDR3 loop: CASSPRLAGGPNEQFF. CDR3 bases: TGTGCCAGCAGCCCCCGACTAGCGGGAGGGCCCAATGAGCAGTTCTTC.

The chain carries TRBV21-1 and TRBJ1-2; the D call of TRBD1 is as the table states it, not checked on the DNA. TRBV21-1 is a pseudogene segment. The CDR3 totals 14 residues. Here the CDR3 DNA reads TGTGCCAGCAGCAAAGGGCAGGGGGCAGGAGGCTACACCTTC. Translation gives CASSKGQGAGGYTF.

V and J are TRBV6-5 and TRBJ1-1, with D possibly being TRBD1 (5 bases). CDR1 is MNHEY and CDR2 is SVGAGI in the germline V gene. The length of the CDR3 is 14 residues. Between the trimmed V and J ends, which lost 7 bases and 8 bases, there was a span of 20 bases. The chain's CDR3 is CASTPGVGVQEAFF. The CDR3 DNA follows: TGTGCCAGCACTCCGGGGGTCGGGGTTCAGGAAGCTTTCTTT.

The chain recombines TRBV29-1 with TRBJ2-1, with 16 bases matching TRBD2. CDR1 and CDR2 from the germline V gene are SQVTM and ANQGSEA. The V segment lost 6 bases and the J segment 7 bases; nucleotides outside the gene matches: 3. The CDR3 covers 14 residues. The CDR3 coding sequence is TGCAGCGTATCGGGACTAGCGGGAGGGAATGAGCAGTTCTTC. Encoded protein: CSVSGLAGGNEQFF.

The chain links TRBV30 to TRBJ1-3, with a tentative D call TRBD1 (6 bases). The CDR3 extends over 17 amino acids. Germline V gene data show CDR1 as GTSNPN and CDR2 as SVGIG (reference sequence). V was cut by 7 bases and J by 0 bases, with 22 bases left in between. This chain's CDR3 is CAYNIGTLFRSGNTIYF. CDR3 DNA: TGTGCCTATAACATTGGGACACTGTTTCGCTCTGGAAACACCATATATTTT. The full variable domain, rest sourced from reference TRBV30 and TRBJ1-3, is SQTIHQWPATLVQPVGSPLSLECTVEGTSNPNLYWYRQAAGRGLQLLFYSVGIGQISSEVPQNLSASRPQDRQFILSSKKLLLSDSGFYLCAYNIGTLFRSGNTIYFGEGSWLTVV.

This clone was recorded only once. The rearrangement joins TRBV27 to TRBJ1-5; possibly TRBD1 for D (5 bases). This CDR3 is 15 amino acids long. Trimming removed 6 bases from V and 0 bases from J, with 12 bases in between. CDR1 and CDR2 (germline): MNHEY, SMNVEV (reference sequence). CDR3 sequence: CASRRGAYSNQPQHF. The CDR3 DNA follows: TGTGCCAGCAGGAGGGGAGCTTATAGCAATCAGCCCCAGCATTTT.

The J gene is TRBJ2-7, the V gene TRBV27, with D hard to call. V dropped 8 bases and J dropped 0 bases, with 11 bases sitting between them. The CDR3 runs 13 residues. Germline-derived CDR1 and CDR2 are MNHEY and SMNVEV (reference sequence). DNA of the CDR3: TGTGCCAGCTCCCGCAAAGGCTCCTACGAGCAGTACTTC. Its translation is CASSRKGSYEQYF.

This clone appeared a single time. The chain uses TRBV19 and TRBJ2-2; 7 positions match TRBD1. With V trimmed by 6 bases and J by 3 bases, 10 bases remained unmatched. CDR1 LNHDA and CDR2 SQIVND come from the germline V gene (reference sequence). The CDR3 is 16 residues long. The CDR3 reads CASSDTGVYYTGELFF. CDR3 in DNA: TGTGCCAGTAGCGATACAGGGGTTTATTACACCGGGGAGCTGTTTTTT.

The rearrangement links TRBV5-1 to TRBJ2-1; TRBD2 agrees at 11 bases. Trimming took 2 bases from V and 8 from J; bases not matched to a gene: 3. The CDR3 covers 14 residues. CDR1 is SGHRS and CDR2 is YFSETQ in the germline V gene. CDR3 bases: TGCGCCAGCAGCTTACAACTAGCGGGGGATGAGCAGTTCTTC. This sequence encodes CASSLQLAGDEQFF. The variable domain in full, with the rest retrieved from reference TRBV5-1 and TRBJ2-1, is KAGVTQTPRYLIKTRGQQVTLSCSPISGHRSVSWYQQTPGQGLQFLFEYFSETQRNKGNFPGRFSGRQFSNSRSEMNVSTLELGDSALYLCASSLQLAGDEQFFGPGTRLTVL.

The chain recombines TRBV7-6 with TRBJ2-5; 14 nucleotides match TRBD2. The CDR3 spans 16 residues. Germline CDR1 is SGHVS and CDR2 is FNYEAQ. The junction had 7 bases not matched to a gene; V was cut back by 5 bases and J by 5 bases. The CDR3: CASSTGTSGSVETQYF. The CDR3 nucleotides read TGTGCCAGCAGCACGGGGACTAGCGGGAGTGTGGAGACCCAGTACTTC.

This CDR3 reads CASSIDTGNTIYF. The CDR3 coding sequence is TGCGCCAGCAGCATAGACACCGGAAACACCATATATTTT. The genes are TRBV5-1 and TRBJ1-3; D not certain. Germline-derived CDR1 and CDR2 are SGHRS and YFSETQ. The CDR3 sequence is 13 residues long. V lost 4 bases and J lost 4, with 9 bases in between.

This clone was recorded only once. This rearrangement joins TRBV5-1 to TRBJ2-7; D not resolved. V dropped 4 bases and J dropped 1 base, with 9 bases sitting between them. The CDR3 extends over 13 amino acids. Germline V CDR1 and CDR2: SGHRS, YFSETQ. This CDR3 is CASSADGSYEQYV. In nucleotides, the CDR3 is TGCGCCAGCAGCGCCGACGGGTCCTACGAGCAGTACGTC.

The count of this clone is one. The CDR3, as DNA: TGTGCCAGCAGCACTAGGACAGCTGATGGCTACACCTTC. This sequence encodes CASSTRTADGYTF. This chain uses TRBV3-1 (or the pseudogene TRBV3-2) with TRBJ1-2; D might be TRBD1 (6 bases). The CDR3 runs 13 residues. The germline CDR1 and CDR2 sequences are LGHDT and YNNKEL (reference sequence). Between the trimmed V and J ends, which lost 5 bases and 6 bases, there was a span of 13 bases.

This clone is a singleton in its sample. V gene TRBV10-3 combines with J gene TRBJ2-7; D is perhaps TRBD2 (5 bases). The V gene lost 3 bases and the J gene lost 6 bases, with 18 bases spanning the gap. Per the germline V gene, CDR1 is ENHRY and CDR2 is SYGVKD. The CDR3 is 15 amino acids. For the CDR3, the DNA is TGTGCCATCAGTGACCCGCCTACAACGGGGAGCGAGCAGTACTTC. Its protein is CAISDPPTTGSEQYF.

The rearrangement joins TRBV5-1 to TRBJ2-3; 8 bases match TRBD2. The CDR3 runs 17 residues. Looked up from germline, CDR1 is SGHRS and CDR2 is YFSETQ. V was pared by 0 bases and J by 0 bases, with 6 bases of the junction left unmatched. The CDR3: CASSLAIIAGSTDTQYF. For the CDR3, the DNA is TGCGCCAGCAGCTTGGCCATAATAGCGGGGAGCACAGATACGCAGTATTTT.

The CDR3 spells CASSGTGSTDTQYF. DNA for the CDR3: TGCGCCAGCTCCGGGACAGGGAGCACAGATACGCAGTATTTT. The chain recombines TRBV5-1 with TRBJ2-3; 9 bases align to TRBD1. Germline lookup yields CDR1 SGHRS and CDR2 YFSETQ. CDR3 size: 14 residues. The junction had 3 bases not matched to a gene; V was cut back by 7 bases and J by 0 bases.